A single sample gave rise to the 29 T cell receptor beta chains below, sequenced in a study of Graves' ophthalmopathy and Graves' hyperthyroidism (dated by TCRdb to 2017 to 2018). TCRdb records Illumina HiSeq 2000 as the sequencer. For repertoire sequencing, TCR beta CDR3 regions were amplified from RNA transcripts. A first-round RT-PCR used HTBI primers with the Qiagen OneStep RT-PCR kit, followed by a second-round multiplex PCR, size selection and purification. TCRdb reworked the public reads: Q25 trimming with fastp, MiXCR clone assembly, productive beta chains retained. CDR3 protein sequences are deduplicated, and each keeps its most common genes and DNA. This sample lists hundreds of thousands of distinct CDR3 sequences; 22% were detected once. Approximately 6.9% of the sample belongs to the ten largest clones. Sequenced: peripheral blood. The receptors here all came from a woman under 30 with stable Graves' hyperthyroidism. Some clones in this sample may be carry-over from other donors' samples. Donor details come from another sample of the same person, matched by shared clones.

The V and J genes are TRBV6-1 and TRBJ2-7; D may match TRBD1 or TRBD2 (5 bases each). The germline V and J ends were trimmed by 4 bases and 4 bases, with 23 bases remaining between them. The CDR3 sequence is 17 residues long. The germline CDR1 and CDR2 sequences are MNHNS and SASEGT. The CDR3, as DNA: TGTGCCAGCAGTGCGGGAATCGGTATCGGGGACCTTTACGAGCAGTACTTC. It is translated as CASSAGIGIGDLYEQYF.

This clonotype was seen more than once but under ten times. The V and J genes are TRBV28 and TRBJ1-5; 7 bases map to TRBD1. Germline lookup yields CDR1 MDHEN and CDR2 SYDVKM. The J segment lost 5 bases and the V segment lost 6 bases, leaving 16 bases of the junction unmatched. CDR3 length equals 17 residues. CDR3: CASRDGTASGSHQPQHF. DNA of the CDR3: TGTGCCAGCAGGGACGGGACAGCCTCGGGGTCCCATCAGCCCCAGCATTTT.

This clonotype was counted many times. V is TRBV6-1 and J is TRBJ2-6; D is undetermined. The CDR3 is 14 residues long. The germline gives CDR1 MNHNS, CDR2 SASEGT. Trimming took off 6 bases at V and 0 bases at J, with 6 bases between the two ends. In DNA form, the CDR3 reads TGTGCCAGCAGACAGAGCTCTGGGGCCAACGTCCTGACTTTC. Translated: CASRQSSGANVLTF.

This clonotype was counted ten times or more. V gene TRBV19 combines with J gene TRBJ1-1, with a possible D match to TRBD1 (6 bases). V was cut by 7 bases and J by 4 bases, with 25 bases left in between. This CDR3 contains 17 residues. CDR1 and CDR2 from the germline V gene are LNHDA and SQIVND (reference sequence). CDR3 residues: CASTNPPGVRSVTEAFF. DNA for the CDR3: TGTGCCAGTACCAACCCCCCAGGGGTTCGGTCAGTCACTGAAGCTTTCTTT.

The chain is built from TRBV29-1 and TRBJ1-1; D is unclear. Trimming took 6 bases from V and 1 from J, leaving 12 bases between them. Germline lookup yields CDR1 SQVTM and CDR2 ANQGSEA. The CDR3 extends over 13 amino acids. The CDR3 spells CSVGGPRNTEAFF. CDR3 nucleotides: TGCAGCGTCGGTGGACCGAGGAACACTGAAGCTTTCTTT.

This clonotype has at least ten counts. This chain uses TRBV19 with TRBJ1-3; D not certain. Germline-derived CDR1 and CDR2 are LNHDA and SQIVND (reference sequence). The length of the CDR3 is 16 residues. V lost 5 bases to trimming and J lost 0 bases, with 14 bases between them. The CDR3 protein is CASSLLGRSSGNTIYF. CDR3 DNA: TGTGCCAGTAGTCTCCTCGGGCGGAGCTCTGGAAACACCATATATTTT.

At least ten counts were recorded for this clonotype. This chain links TRBV12-5 with TRBJ2-3; no clear D. The CDR3 is made up of 12 amino acids. Germline loops: CDR1 LGHNT, CDR2 FRNRAP. V lost 6 bases to trimming and J lost 5 bases, with 9 bases between them. In nucleotides, the CDR3 is TGTGCTAGTGGCTCGGACGAAGATACGCAGTATTTT. This translates into CASGSDEDTQYF. The variable domain in full, completed from reference TRBV12-5 and TRBJ2-3, reads DARVTQTPRHKVTEMGQEVTMRCQPILGHNTVFWYRQTMMQGLELLAYFRNRAPLDDSGMPKDRFSAEMPDATLATLKIQPSEPRDSAVYFCASGSDEDTQYFGPGTRLTVL.

This clonotype was recorded a few times. This sequence joins TRBV6-2 or TRBV6-3 and TRBJ2-6, with 11 positions matching TRBD1. V lost 6 bases and J lost 4; bases outside the gene matches: 11. Germline-derived CDR1 and CDR2 are MNHEY and SVGEGT. This CDR3 is built from 18 residues. CDR3 coding DNA: TGTGCCAGCAGGCCCCGGACAGGGGGCGCGTGGGGGGCCAACGTCCTGACTTTC. Encoded protein: CASRPRTGGAWGANVLTF.

This clonotype was counted ten times or more. V gene TRBV6-4 combines with J gene TRBJ2-6; D gene ambiguous. Trimming removed 5 bases from V and 4 bases from J, with 24 bases in between. The germline CDR1 and CDR2 sequences are MRHNA and SNTAGT. The CDR3 covers 19 residues. The DNA for the CDR3 is TGTGCCAGCAGTAGTTGGAACCGGGCCTCCCGAGCGGGGGCCAACGTCCTGACTTTC. This encodes CASSSWNRASRAGANVLTF.

In this sample, this clonotype turned up many times. This chain uses TRBV18 with TRBJ2-7, with a weak D call TRBD1 (6 bases). Germline V gives CDR1 KGHSH, CDR2 LQKENI. This CDR3 is built from 15 residues. The V gene lost 2 bases and the J gene lost 6 bases, with 17 bases spanning the gap. Here the CDR3 DNA reads TGTGCCAGCTCACCAACTGGGACAACGAAGGGCGAGCAGTACTTC. Its protein product is CASSPTGTTKGEQYF.

The V and J genes are TRBV5-1 and TRBJ2-7, with TRBD2 identical over 8 bases. The CDR3 extends over 15 amino acids. Germline assignment: CDR1 SGHRS and CDR2 YFSETQ. V was clipped by 1 base and J by 3 bases; unmatched bases: 6. CDR3 region: CASSLWAGGIYEQYF. CDR3 nucleotides: TGCGCCAGCAGCTTGTGGGCGGGGGGAATCTACGAGCAGTACTTC.

At least ten counts were recorded for this clonotype. The chain has TRBV28 and TRBJ1-1; tentative D call: TRBD1 (6 bases). The CDR3 has 14 amino acids. Trimming removed 8 bases at V and 1 base at J, with 14 bases between. Germline V CDR1 and CDR2: MDHEN, SYDVKM. In DNA, the CDR3 is TGTGCCAGCGGATTGACAGGAAAGAACACTGAAGCTTTCTTT. Translating gives CASGLTGKNTEAFF.

This clonotype has just a few counts. The chain has TRBV24-1 and TRBJ1-2; D uncertain. Germline loops: CDR1 KGHDR, CDR2 SFDVKD. The CDR3 totals 13 residues. Between the trimmed V and J ends, which lost 7 bases and 5 bases, there was a span of 13 bases. This chain's CDR3 is CATSRVGFYGYTF. The CDR3 DNA reads TGTGCCACCAGCCGTGTCGGGTTTTATGGCTACACCTTC.

There are many counts of this clonotype. The chain is built from TRBV28 and TRBJ2-7, with D possibly being TRBD2 (6 bases). The CDR3 loop spans 16 amino acids. Germline V gives CDR1 MDHEN, CDR2 SYDVKM. Trimming removed 3 bases at V and 0 bases at J, with 15 bases between. CDR3: CASSFQLATLSYEQYF. CDR3 DNA sequence: TGTGCCAGCAGTTTTCAACTAGCTACACTCTCCTACGAGCAGTACTTC.

This clonotype was counted at least ten times. This CDR3 is CAWRLQGTQHYGYTF. As DNA, the CDR3 is TGTGCCTGGAGGCTACAGGGGACTCAACACTATGGCTACACCTTC. This sequence joins TRBV30 and TRBJ1-2, with 7 nucleotides matching TRBD1. CDR1 and CDR2 from the germline V gene are GTSNPN and SVGIG (reference sequence). The CDR3 spans 15 residues. V lost 3 bases to trimming and J lost 3 bases; unmatched junction nucleotides: 10.

This clonotype was seen ten or more times. The chain recombines TRBV25-1 with TRBJ2-7; 8 nucleotides align to TRBD1. The CDR3 loop spans 13 amino acids. The germline V gene has CDR1 MGHDK and CDR2 SYGVNS. The V segment lost 4 bases and the J segment 3 bases; nucleotides outside the gene matches: 2. The CDR3 DNA sequence: TGTGCCAGCAGTGGGACAGGGAACTACGAGCAGTACTTC. Protein: CASSGTGNYEQYF.

Ten or more counts support this clonotype. This chain connects TRBV20-1 to TRBJ2-7; tentative D call: TRBD2 (6 bases). CDR1 and CDR2 from the germline V gene are DFQATT and SNEGSKA (reference sequence). The CDR3 contains 12 residues. Trimming took 6 bases from V and 3 from J, leaving 12 bases between them. The CDR3 bases are TGCAGTGCGAGTAGCGGTATCTACGAGCAGTACTTC. This codes for CSASSGIYEQYF.

This clonotype came up many times. V is TRBV25-1 and J is TRBJ1-1, with D unclear. The CDR3 is 15 residues long. CDR1 MGHDK and CDR2 SYGVNS come from the germline V gene. With 3 bases removed from V and 5 bases from J, the gap between germline ends came to 16 bases. In DNA, the CDR3 is TGTGCCAGCAGTGATTTGGTGGGAGGCCGGACTGAAGCTTTCTTT. Translation gives CASSDLVGGRTEAFF.

The chain recombines TRBV6-1 with TRBJ2-5; 7 positions agree with TRBD2. The germline V gene has CDR1 MNHNS and CDR2 SASEGT. The CDR3 loop spans 13 amino acids. Losses at the gene ends were 5 bases for V and 5 bases for J; bases not matched to a gene: 5. The CDR3 protein is CASSNSGFETQYF. The CDR3, as DNA: TGTGCCAGCAGTAATAGCGGGTTCGAGACCCAGTACTTC.

The V gene is TRBV6-2 or TRBV6-3, the J gene TRBJ2-2; D is ambiguous. V was cut by 2 bases and J by 0 bases, with 22 bases left in between. Germline V lookup: CDR1 MNHEY, CDR2 SVGEGT. This CDR3 spans 20 amino acids. The CDR3 nucleotides read TGTGCCAGCAGTTACCCGTCAGGCTCTGGTGTGGCTACGAACACCGGGGAGCTGTTTTTT. This translates into CASSYPSGSGVATNTGELFF.

This clonotype appeared many times. This chain uses TRBV12-3 or TRBV12-4 with TRBJ2-5; TRBD1 matches 9 bases. The CDR3 contains 13 residues. Unmatched junction bases numbered 5, after V lost 6 bases and J lost 6 bases. CDR3 sequence reads: CASSFGQGKTQYF. The CDR3 region has the DNA TGTGCCAGCAGCTTCGGACAGGGGAAGACCCAGTACTTC.

Points on this clonotype: Since the CDR3 does not end with the conserved phenylalanine or tryptophan, this likely comes from a read error. The chain is built from TRBV2 and TRBJ1-1; the D gene is possibly TRBD1 (5 bases). Per germline, CDR1 SNHLY and CDR2 FYNNEI. This CDR3 region has 14 residues. V was cut by 4 bases and J by 1 base, with 10 bases left in between. Here the CDR3 DNA reads TGTGCCAGCAGTGGGGCAGGGACGAACACTGAAGCTTTCGAT. As protein: CASSGAGTNTEAFD.

V and J are TRBV28 and TRBJ1-1; 8 bases fit TRBD1. The CDR3 has 14 amino acids. V lost 5 bases, J lost 6 bases, and 8 bases stayed unmatched. In germline, CDR1 is MDHEN, CDR2 SYDVKM. CDR3 in amino acids: CASSPGQAIPEAFF. CDR3 DNA sequence: TGTGCCAGCAGTCCGGGACAGGCGATTCCTGAAGCTTTCTTT.

In its sample, this clonotype was seen many times. V is TRBV6-1 and J is TRBJ2-7; perhaps TRBD1 as D (6 bases). The V gene's germline CDR1 is MNHNS and CDR2 SASEGT. The CDR3 sequence is 13 residues long. V was clipped by 10 bases and J by 2 bases, with 15 bases between them. The DNA of the CDR3 is TGTGCCACCCGAAGGGACACAACCTACGAGCAGTACTTC. Translating gives CATRRDTTYEQYF.

This clonotype has ten or more counts. An end of the junction does not agree with germline; a read error may underlie this. The chain links TRBV27 to TRBJ2-2; D perhaps matches TRBD2 (5 bases). This CDR3 is 14 amino acids long. In germline, CDR1 is MNHEY, CDR2 SMNVEV (reference sequence). The CDR3 loop is CASSLYPIAGELLF. The CDR3 DNA reads as TGTGCCAGCAGTTTATACCCTATCGCCGGGGAGCTGCTTTTT.

The sample holds a few counts of this clonotype. This rearrangement joins TRBV6-2 or TRBV6-3 to TRBJ2-7, with 8 nucleotides matching TRBD2. Looked up from germline, CDR1 is MNHEY and CDR2 is SVGEGT. This CDR3 is built from 15 residues. V lost 4 bases, J lost 0 bases, and 5 bases stayed unmatched. CDR3 sequence reads: CASSSLAESSYEQYF. CDR3 sequence (DNA): TGTGCCAGCAGTTCACTAGCGGAGAGCTCCTACGAGCAGTACTTC.

This clonotype was recorded at least ten times. This chain uses TRBV18 with TRBJ1-1; perhaps TRBD1 as D (5 bases). Germline values: CDR1 KGHSH, CDR2 LQKENI. Trimming removed 3 bases at V and 2 bases at J, with 13 bases between. There are 15 residues in the CDR3. The CDR3 DNA sequence: TGTGCCAGCTCACCCAGGGTAGGTGGTAACACTGAAGCTTTCTTT. Encoded protein: CASSPRVGGNTEAFF. Variable domain in full (rest from reference TRBV18 and TRBJ1-1): NAGVMQNPRHLVRRRGQEARLRCSPMKGHSHVYWYRQLPEEGLKFMVYLQKENIIDESGMPKERFSAEFPKEGPSILRIQQVVRGDSAAYFCASSPRVGGNTEAFFGQGTRLTVV.

Ten or more counts support this clonotype. The V call is TRBV4-1, the J call TRBJ2-7; TRBD1 matches at 10 bases. V shed 4 bases, J shed 3 bases, and the junction held 6 bases outside the gene matches. CDR1 MGHRA and CDR2 YSYEKL come from the germline V gene. The CDR3 extends over 15 amino acids. CDR3 nucleotide sequence: TGCGCCAGCAGCCCTGGGACAGGGGCGGGCTACGAGCAGTACTTC. It is translated as CASSPGTGAGYEQYF.

The chain is built from TRBV5-1 and TRBJ1-2; 7 bases are a match to TRBD1. This CDR3 is built from 14 residues. The J segment lost 2 bases and the V segment lost 3 bases, leaving 4 bases of the junction unmatched. CDR1 SGHRS and CDR2 YFSETQ come from the germline V gene. The CDR3 region has the DNA TGCGCCAGCAGCTCCGCGGACAGGAACTATGGCTACACCTTC. Translation gives CASSSADRNYGYTF.